These 27 T cell receptor beta chains were sequenced from one sample in a study of blood T cell repertoires in COVID-19. Sequenced by immunoSEQ multiplex PCR; TCRdb stores in-frame clones only, minus some. The data contain about 47,000 clones, 84% of them singletons. Sequenced material: peripheral blood. These receptors were collected from a man between 50 and 59 years old with acute or convalescent COVID-19.

The chain links TRBV6-1 to TRBJ1-2; 9 bases line up with TRBD1. Germline assignment: CDR1 MNHNS and CDR2 SASEGT. The CDR3 spans 18 residues. The V segment lost 2 bases and the J segment 5 bases; nucleotides outside the gene matches: 15. The CDR3 spells CASSERGGVGQGAYGYTF. The CDR3 DNA reads as TGTGCCAGCAGTGAACGGGGGGGCGTGGGACAGGGCGCGTATGGCTACACCTTC.

The chain employs TRBV19 and TRBJ2-7, with D maybe TRBD2 (5 bases). Germline CDR1 and CDR2: LNHDA and SQIVND (reference sequence). The CDR3 extends over 15 amino acids. The V end lost 5 bases, the J end lost 6 bases, and 20 bases lay between the germline ends. As DNA, the CDR3 is TGTGCCAGTAGTGTAACTAGGACCCGTGTGGGCGAGCAGTACTTC. This codes for CASSVTRTRVGEQYF.

The chain recombines TRBV19 with TRBJ1-5; D is unclear. There are 13 residues in the CDR3. Trimming took 0 bases from V and 8 from J, leaving 8 bases between them. Germline CDR1 is LNHDA and CDR2 is SQIVND (reference sequence). CDR3 sequence (DNA): TGTGCCAGTAGTATAGAGAAGAGGAAGCCCCAGCATTTT. It is translated as CASSIEKRKPQHF.

The chain joins TRBV9 to TRBJ2-1; D may be TRBD1 (6 bases). V gave up 3 bases and J gave up 10 bases, with 20 bases separating them. This CDR3 is 15 amino acids long. CDR1 is SGDLS, CDR2 YYNGEE, per germline. The chain's CDR3 is CASSAALGAGSEQFF. The CDR3 nucleotides read TGTGCCAGCAGCGCGGCATTGGGGGCGGGCTCAGAGCAGTTCTTC.

Sample share makes this clone medium-sized. The DNA is omitted, as the CDR3 cannot be located on it reliably, and the CDR3 follows TCRdb's listing. The chain couples TRBV12-5 to TRBJ2-1; the D call of TRBD1 is as the table states it, not checked on the DNA. Per germline, CDR1 LGHNT and CDR2 FRNRAP. The CDR3 region is 16 residues in length, termini included. This CDR3 reads CASGFGEGVRDNEQFF.

J is TRBJ2-5 and V is TRBV1; the table's D gene call, TRBD1, was not cross checked with the DNA. TRBV1 counts as a pseudogene. This CDR3 region has 15 residues. CDR3 nucleotides: TGCACTAATGGGACAGGGGGCGCGGGGCAAGAGACCCAGTACTTC. Its protein is CTNGTGGAGQETQYF.

The chain joins TRBV9 to TRBJ1-2; 7 nucleotides agree with TRBD1. V shed 1 base and J 8 bases; nucleotides not matched to a gene: 8. The germline gives CDR1 SGDLS, CDR2 YYNGEE. The CDR3 has 14 residues. CDR3 bases: TGTGCCAGCAGCGTATTCAACAGGGGTGGAGGCTACACCTTC. Its protein is CASSVFNRGGGYTF.

V is TRBV5-1 and J is TRBJ2-2; possible D gene TRBD1, 6 bases. This CDR3 is built from 16 residues. CDR1 SGHRS and CDR2 YFSETQ come from the germline V gene. Trimming took 1 base from V and 3 from J, leaving 13 bases between them. CDR3 loop: CASSLRGKGYTGELFF. CDR3 DNA sequence: TGCGCCAGCAGCTTGAGGGGGAAAGGATACACCGGGGAGCTGTTTTTT.

This chain connects TRBV9 to TRBJ2-1, with 11 bases identical to TRBD2. Per the germline V gene, CDR1 is SGDLS and CDR2 is YYNGEE. The CDR3 extends over 15 amino acids. The ends lost 4 bases at V and 10 bases at J; junction bases unmatched: 10. The CDR3 DNA reads TGTGCCAGCAGCCCATCGACTAGCGGGGCGGGGGAGCAGTTCTTC. Protein: CASSPSTSGAGEQFF.

This rearrangement joins TRBV3-1 (or the pseudogene TRBV3-2) to TRBJ2-1; tentative D call: TRBD2 (5 bases). Germline CDR1 reads LGHDT; CDR2 reads YNNKEL (reference sequence). V lost 3 bases and J lost 8, with 5 bases in between. The CDR3 totals 11 residues. In DNA form, the CDR3 reads TGTGCCAGCAGCCAGGGAGATGAGCAGTTCTTC. This translates into CASSQGDEQFF.

The chain combines TRBV10-2 with TRBJ1-2, with 10 bases lining up with TRBD1. V dropped 6 bases and J dropped 7; count of bases not matched to a gene: 14. Germline CDR1 is WSHSY and CDR2 is SAAADI. The CDR3 has 16 residues. CDR3 sequence reads: CASSATGGSYGGGYTF. The CDR3 region has the DNA TGCGCCAGCAGCGCGACAGGGGGCTCATATGGAGGTGGCTACACCTTC.

The chain recombines TRBV6-5 with TRBJ2-5; the match to TRBD2 covers 11 bases. CDR1 is MNHEY, CDR2 SVGAGI, per germline. The CDR3 extends over 15 amino acids. The V gene end was trimmed by 8 bases and the J gene end by 5 bases; junction bases not matched to a gene: 10. The CDR3 DNA is TGTGCCAGCCTGCGACTAGCGGGGAAAAGCGAGACCCAGTACTTC. It is translated as CASLRLAGKSETQYF.

This chain joins TRBV13 and TRBJ1-1, with no clear D. The CDR3 is 13 residues long. V dropped 5 bases and J dropped 1 base, with 8 bases sitting between them. CDR1 PRHDT and CDR2 FYEKMQ come from the germline V gene (reference sequence). This CDR3 reads CASSPRGNTEAFF. The DNA for the CDR3 is TGTGCCAGCAGCCCCCGGGGGAACACTGAAGCTTTCTTT.

CDR3 coding DNA: TGTGCCAGCAGCTTAGAGGGGGCTACCTTTTATGGCTACACCTTC. It codes for CASSLEGATFYGYTF. This rearrangement joins TRBV11-2 to TRBJ1-2, with D possibly matching TRBD1 (6 bases). The CDR3 loop spans 15 amino acids. V shed 0 bases and J shed 5 bases, with 13 bases lying between them. The germline CDR1 and CDR2 sequences are SGHAT and FQNNGV.

The chain couples TRBV7-9 to TRBJ2-5, with unresolved D. Per germline, CDR1 SEHNR and CDR2 FQNEAQ (reference sequence). The CDR3 has 14 residues. Trimming left V 5 bases short and J 7 bases short, with 17 bases between. The CDR3 sequence: CASSEAPAVGTQYF. CDR3 DNA: TGTGCCAGCAGCGAGGCCCCGGCGGTTGGGACCCAGTACTTC.

The gene calls are TRBV24-1 and TRBJ2-1; D uncertain. With 0 bases removed from V and 15 bases from J, the gap between germline ends came to 14 bases. The CDR3 runs to 13 residues. Germline V CDR1 and CDR2: KGHDR, SFDVKD. Here the CDR3 DNA reads TGTGCCACCAGTGATTTGACCGGGTTTGAACGGTTCTTC. The encoded protein is CATSDLTGFERFF.

The chain is built from TRBV19 and TRBJ1-1; 7 bases fit TRBD1. The length of the CDR3 is 15 residues. After removal of 5 bases from V and 0 bases from J, the junction contained 6 bases not matched to a gene. Germline loops: CDR1 LNHDA, CDR2 SQIVND (reference sequence). The CDR3 is CASSPGQVMNTEAFF. The CDR3 DNA follows: TGTGCCAGTAGTCCAGGACAGGTCATGAACACTGAAGCTTTCTTT. The entire variable domain, with the rest obtained from reference TRBV19 and TRBJ1-1, is as follows: DGGITQSPKYLFRKEGQNVTLSCEQNLNHDAMYWYRQDPGQGLRLIYYSQIVNDFQKGDIAEGYSVSREKKESFPLTVTSAQKNPTAFYLCASSPGQVMNTEAFFGQGTRLTVV.

The CDR3 is CASNVGGKRAQYF. DNA of the CDR3: TGTGCCAGCAACGTAGGGGGAAAGAGGGCCCAGTACTTC. This chain joins TRBV12-3 or TRBV12-4 and TRBJ2-5, with D maybe TRBD1 (6 bases). This CDR3 has 13 amino acids. V lost 7 bases and J 9 bases, leaving 18 bases between the germline ends.

The rearrangement joins TRBV5-1 to TRBJ2-7; D is possibly TRBD1 (5 bases). Trimming stripped 0 bases from V and 3 bases from J, with 10 bases between. The CDR3 consists of 14 residues. Germline CDR1 is SGHRS and CDR2 is YFSETQ. The CDR3 here is CASSLAGQGYEQYF. CDR3 sequence (DNA): TGCGCCAGCAGCTTGGCCGGCCAGGGCTACGAGCAGTACTTC.

The sample holds a few counts of this clone. The V and J genes are TRBV11-2 and TRBJ1-1; 9 bases fit TRBD1. Germline CDR1 and CDR2: SGHAT and FQNNGV. The CDR3 spans 15 residues. Germline trimming cut 1 base from V and 6 bases from J; bases unmatched to any gene: 6. The CDR3 region has the DNA TGTGCCAGCAGCTTAGGGACAGGGGTCGGCCCTGAAGCTTTCTTT. It is translated as CASSLGTGVGPEAFF. Drawing the rest from reference TRBV11-2 and TRBJ1-1, the complete variable domain is EAGVAQSPRYKIIEKRQSVAFWCNPISGHATLYWYQQILGQGPKLLIQFQNNGVVDDSQLPKDRFSAERLKGVDSTLKIQPAKLEDSAVYLCASSLGTGVGPEAFFGQGTRLTVV.

This sequence joins TRBV7-9 and TRBJ1-2; the match to TRBD1 covers 8 bases. Unmatched junction bases numbered 3, after V lost 0 bases and J lost 3 bases. Looked up from germline, CDR1 is SEHNR and CDR2 is FQNEAQ (reference sequence). CDR3 length: 15 amino acids. The CDR3 region has the DNA TGTGCCAGCAGCTTAGCCTCGGACAGGGACTATGGCTACACCTTC. It is translated as CASSLASDRDYGYTF.

The V gene is TRBV7-9, the J gene TRBJ1-1; no clear D. Germline V gives CDR1 SEHNR, CDR2 FQNEAQ (reference sequence). CDR3 length equals 15 residues. Trimming cost V 1 base and J 3 bases, with 12 bases left between them. DNA for the CDR3: TGTGCCAGCAGCTTAGTCTCTAACGAAGACACTGAAGCTTTCTTT. It yields the protein CASSLVSNEDTEAFF.

This sequence joins TRBV11-2 and TRBJ2-1, with unresolved D. Trimming removed 5 bases from V and 0 bases from J, with 8 bases in between. Germline V lookup: CDR1 SGHAT, CDR2 FQNNGV. CDR3 length equals 14 residues. CDR3 coding DNA: TGTGCCAGCAGCGGCAGTGTCTCCTACAATGAGCAGTTCTTC. Translating it yields CASSGSVSYNEQFF.

The chain combines TRBV7-9 with TRBJ2-1, with 13 bases that match TRBD2. Germline CDR1 and CDR2: SEHNR and FQNEAQ (reference sequence). V lost 0 bases, J lost 10 bases, and 3 bases stayed unmatched. The CDR3 contains 15 residues. The chain's CDR3 is CASSLAGTSGNEQFF. CDR3 nucleotides: TGTGCCAGCAGCTTAGCTGGGACTAGCGGGAACGAGCAGTTCTTC.

The chain employs TRBV9 and TRBJ2-7; 10 bases agree with TRBD2. The CDR3 consists of 15 residues. CDR1 and CDR2 (germline): SGDLS, YYNGEE. V shed 3 bases, J shed 2 bases, and the junction held 5 bases outside the gene matches. CDR3 loop: CASSEAGGLTYEQYF. Written as DNA, the CDR3 is TGTGCCAGCAGCGAAGCGGGAGGGCTTACCTACGAGCAGTACTTC.

There are a few counts of this clone. The genes are TRBV10-3 and TRBJ2-7; 7 bases are a match to TRBD1. Germline values: CDR1 ENHRY, CDR2 SYGVKD. V shed 4 bases and J 2 bases; nucleotides not matched to a gene: 8. This CDR3 has 15 amino acids. The CDR3 sequence is CAISGGYGQAYEQYF. The CDR3 bases are TGTGCCATCAGTGGGGGCTACGGACAGGCCTACGAGCAGTACTTC.

The chain recombines TRBV2 with TRBJ2-7, with D possibly TRBD2 on 6 matching bases. In germline, CDR1 is SNHLY, CDR2 FYNNEI. V lost 4 bases and J 6 bases, leaving 10 bases between the germline ends. CDR3 size: 12 residues. CDR3 DNA: TGTGCCAGCAGTGTGGAGGGCCTCGAGCAGTACTTC. Its translation: CASSVEGLEQYF.